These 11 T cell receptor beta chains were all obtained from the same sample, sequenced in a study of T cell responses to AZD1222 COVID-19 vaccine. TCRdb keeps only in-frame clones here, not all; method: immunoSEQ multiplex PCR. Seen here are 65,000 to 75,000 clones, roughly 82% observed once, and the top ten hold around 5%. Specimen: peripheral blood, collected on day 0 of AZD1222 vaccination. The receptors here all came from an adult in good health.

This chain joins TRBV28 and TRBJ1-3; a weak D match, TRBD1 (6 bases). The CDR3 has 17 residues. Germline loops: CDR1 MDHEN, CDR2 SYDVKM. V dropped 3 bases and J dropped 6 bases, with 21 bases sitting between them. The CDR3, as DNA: TGTGCCAGCAGTTTCAGCCACACGGGACACCTTCAAAACACCATATATTTT. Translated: CASSFSHTGHLQNTIYF.

Here the CDR3 reads CASSDRYRSTQYF. DNA for the CDR3: TGTGCCAGCAGTGATCGGTACCGGTCTACGCAGTATTTT. The chain joins TRBV2 to TRBJ2-3; D not certain. CDR1 SNHLY and CDR2 FYNNEI come from the germline V gene. Deletions cut 3 bases from V and 8 bases from J, with 12 bases between. CDR3 length: 13 residues. The full variable domain, its missing parts supplied by reference TRBV2 and TRBJ2-3, is EPEVTQTPSHQVTQMGQEVILRCVPISNHLYFYWYRQILGQKVEFLVSFYNNEISEKSEIFDDQFSVERPDGSNFTLKIRSTKLEDSAMYFCASSDRYRSTQYFGPGTRLTVL.

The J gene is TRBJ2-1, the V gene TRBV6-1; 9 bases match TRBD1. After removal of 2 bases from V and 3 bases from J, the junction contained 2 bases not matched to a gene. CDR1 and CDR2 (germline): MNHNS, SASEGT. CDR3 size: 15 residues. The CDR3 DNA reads TGTGCCAGCAGTGAATGGGACAGGGACTACAATGAGCAGTTCTTC. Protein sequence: CASSEWDRDYNEQFF.

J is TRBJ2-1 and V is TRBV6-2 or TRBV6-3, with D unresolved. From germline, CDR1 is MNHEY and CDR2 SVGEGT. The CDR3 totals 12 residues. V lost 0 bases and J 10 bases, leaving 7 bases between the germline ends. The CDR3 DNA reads TGTGCCAGCAGTTACTCGTCGATAGAGCAGTTCTTC. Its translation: CASSYSSIEQFF.

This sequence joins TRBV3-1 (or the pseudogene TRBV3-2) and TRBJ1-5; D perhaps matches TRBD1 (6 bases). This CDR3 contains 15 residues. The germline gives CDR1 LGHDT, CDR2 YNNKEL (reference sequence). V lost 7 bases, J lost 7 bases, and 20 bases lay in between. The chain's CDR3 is CASTAGPIGGQPQHF. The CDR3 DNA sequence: TGTGCCAGCACCGCGGGTCCCATAGGGGGACAGCCCCAGCATTTT.

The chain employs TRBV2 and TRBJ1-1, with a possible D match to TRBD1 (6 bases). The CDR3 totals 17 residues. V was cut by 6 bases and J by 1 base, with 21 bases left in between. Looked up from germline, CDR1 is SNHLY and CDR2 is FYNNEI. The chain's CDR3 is CASRILGGGGRNTEAFF. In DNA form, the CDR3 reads TGTGCCAGCAGAATCCTCGGCGGGGGGGGCCGGAACACTGAAGCTTTCTTT.

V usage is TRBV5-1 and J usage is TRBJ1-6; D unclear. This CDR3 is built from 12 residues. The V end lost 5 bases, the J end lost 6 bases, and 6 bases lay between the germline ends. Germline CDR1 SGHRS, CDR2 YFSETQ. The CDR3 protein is CASRGVNSPLHF. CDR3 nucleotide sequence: TGCGCCAGCAGAGGAGTTAATTCACCCCTCCACTTT.

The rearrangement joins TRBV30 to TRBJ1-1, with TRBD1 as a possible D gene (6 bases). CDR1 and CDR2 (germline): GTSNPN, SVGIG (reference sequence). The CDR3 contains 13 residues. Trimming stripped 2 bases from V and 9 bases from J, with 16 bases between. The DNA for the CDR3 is TGTGCCTGGAGTCTCCTCCCCGGGACACAAGCTTTCTTT. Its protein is CAWSLLPGTQAFF. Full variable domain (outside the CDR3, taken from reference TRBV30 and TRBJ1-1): SQTIHQWPATLVQPVGSPLSLECTVEGTSNPNLYWYRQAAGRGLQLLFYSVGIGQISSEVPQNLSASRPQDRQFILSSKKLLLSDSGFYLCAWSLLPGTQAFFGQGTRLTVV.

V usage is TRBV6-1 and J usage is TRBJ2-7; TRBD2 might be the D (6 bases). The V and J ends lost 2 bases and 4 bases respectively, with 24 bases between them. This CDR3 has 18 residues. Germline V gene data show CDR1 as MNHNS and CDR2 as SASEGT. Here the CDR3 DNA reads TGTGCCAGCAGTGAAAGGAGGGTTTCGTCGACCGTTACGTACGAGCAGTACTTC. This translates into CASSERRVSSTVTYEQYF.

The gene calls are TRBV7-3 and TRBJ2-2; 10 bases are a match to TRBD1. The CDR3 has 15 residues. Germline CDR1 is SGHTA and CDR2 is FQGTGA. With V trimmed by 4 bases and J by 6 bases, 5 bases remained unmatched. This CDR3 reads CASSYGQGGSGELFF. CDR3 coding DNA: TGTGCCAGCAGCTACGGACAGGGGGGATCCGGGGAGCTGTTTTTT.

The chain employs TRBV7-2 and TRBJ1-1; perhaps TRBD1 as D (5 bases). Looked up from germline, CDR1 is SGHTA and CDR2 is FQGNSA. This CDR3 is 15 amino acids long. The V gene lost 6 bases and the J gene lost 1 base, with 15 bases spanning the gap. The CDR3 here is CASRWPGLRNTEAFF. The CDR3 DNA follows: TGTGCCAGCAGATGGCCGGGGCTCAGGAACACTGAAGCTTTCTTT.